The 22 T cell receptor beta chains reported below all come from one sample, sequenced in a study of control samples from healthy donors and cancer patients (dated by TCRdb to about 2020). Receptors were amplified or captured by the immunoSEQ multiplex PCR assay. What TCRdb holds here is the immuneACCESS table cut down to in-frame rearrangements. Part of the clones is not present; checked against another copy, under half of the missing clones reflect an unresolved V gene, and the others are unexplained. Recorded for this sample are fewer than 100,000 clones; about 88% of them occurred a single time. The ten largest clonotypes hold approximately 5.1% of the sample. Sample: blood. Receptors originate from a woman between 50 and 59 years old in good health.

The CDR3 region is CASRGQGEGQPQHF. The CDR3, as DNA: TGTGCCAGCCGGGGACAGGGTGAGGGTCAGCCCCAGCATTTT. The chain joins TRBV2 to TRBJ1-5; 9 bases align to TRBD1. From germline, CDR1 is SNHLY and CDR2 FYNNEI. With 8 bases clipped from V and 6 bases from J, the junction kept 8 bases outside the gene matches. The CDR3 loop spans 14 amino acids. Full variable domain (missing parts from reference TRBV2 and TRBJ1-5): EPEVTQTPSHQVTQMGQEVILRCVPISNHLYFYWYRQILGQKVEFLVSFYNNEISEKSEIFDDQFSVERPDGSNFTLKIRSTKLEDSAMYFCASRGQGEGQPQHFGDGTRLSIL.

This chain uses TRBV29-1 with TRBJ1-1; D is perhaps TRBD1 (5 bases). V was trimmed by 0 bases and J by 8 bases, leaving 10 bases between them. This CDR3 comprises 12 residues. Germline V CDR1 and CDR2: SQVTM, ANQGSEA. CDR3 residues: CSVEEGPMEAFF. The CDR3, as DNA: TGCAGCGTTGAAGAGGGGCCTATGGAAGCTTTCTTT.

The genes are TRBV7-6 and TRBJ1-4; 7 nucleotides align to TRBD1. This CDR3 is 15 amino acids long. J lost 7 bases, V lost 5 bases, and 10 bases had no gene match. The germline CDR1 and CDR2 sequences are SGHVS and FNYEAQ. CDR3 loop: CASSPHTGAREKLFF. The CDR3, as DNA: TGTGCCAGCAGCCCCCATACAGGGGCTCGTGAAAAACTGTTTTTT.

V usage is TRBV30 and J usage is TRBJ1-5; D unclear. V dropped 2 bases and J dropped 1 base, with 9 bases sitting between them. The CDR3 contains 14 residues. Germline CDR1 reads GTSNPN; CDR2 reads SVGIG (reference sequence). In DNA form, the CDR3 reads TGTGCCTGGAGTCAGTTAGTCAGCAATCAGCCCCAGCATTTT. Translating it yields CAWSQLVSNQPQHF.

The CDR3 DNA sequence: TGTGCCAGCAGCTTGCTAGTGAACACTGAAGCTTTCTTT. Protein: CASSLLVNTEAFF. This sequence joins TRBV5-4 and TRBJ1-1; no firm D call. Trimming removed 1 base from V and 0 bases from J, with 4 bases in between. CDR1 is SGHNT and CDR2 is YYREEE in the germline V gene (reference sequence). CDR3 size: 13 residues.

The chain combines TRBV5-1 with TRBJ1-2; weak D call: TRBD1 (5 bases). Deletions cut 0 bases from V and 5 bases from J, with 11 bases between. The V gene's germline CDR1 is SGHRS and CDR2 YFSETQ. The length of the CDR3 is 14 residues. In DNA form, the CDR3 reads TGCGCCAGCAGCTTGGAGGGGAGTAATTATGGCTACACCTTC. Translation: CASSLEGSNYGYTF.

This CDR3 reads CASGLGLAGGQQYF. The CDR3 region has the DNA TGTGCTAGTGGTTTGGGACTAGCGGGGGGGCAGCAGTATTTT. This chain connects TRBV12-5 to TRBJ2-3, with 14 bases aligning to TRBD2. The CDR3 length is 14 residues. The germline V gene has CDR1 LGHNT and CDR2 FRNRAP. Trimming at V came to 1 base and at J to 11 bases, leaving 2 bases not matched to a gene. Full variable domain (remainder filled in from reference TRBV12-5 and TRBJ2-3): DARVTQTPRHKVTEMGQEVTMRCQPILGHNTVFWYRQTMMQGLELLAYFRNRAPLDDSGMPKDRFSAEMPDATLATLKIQPSEPRDSAVYFCASGLGLAGGQQYFGPGTRLTVL.

V is TRBV30 and J is TRBJ1-1, with 8 bases fitting TRBD1. CDR1 and CDR2 from the germline V gene are GTSNPN and SVGIG (reference sequence). V lost 1 base and J lost 11; bases outside the gene matches: 15. The CDR3 loop spans 15 amino acids. The CDR3 loop is CAWSAGTGYDAEAFF. The DNA of the CDR3 is TGTGCCTGGAGTGCGGGGACAGGCTACGACGCAGAGGCTTTCTTT.

The chain combines TRBV5-1 with TRBJ2-2; D not resolved. The CDR3 loop spans 16 amino acids. Germline V gene data show CDR1 as SGHRS and CDR2 as YFSETQ. V lost 6 bases and J 3 bases, leaving 18 bases between the germline ends. CDR3 region: CASKITGGSYTGELFF. The DNA for the CDR3 is TGCGCCAGCAAAATCACGGGTGGGTCGTACACCGGGGAGCTGTTTTTT. Complete variable domain (other parts from reference TRBV5-1 and TRBJ2-2): KAGVTQTPRYLIKTRGQQVTLSCSPISGHRSVSWYQQTPGQGLQFLFEYFSETQRNKGNFPGRFSGRQFSNSRSEMNVSTLELGDSALYLCASKITGGSYTGELFFGEGSRLTVL.

The V gene is TRBV6-5, the J gene TRBJ2-2, with 8 bases identical to TRBD2. The CDR3 is 15 residues long. Trimming took 0 bases from V and 7 from J; bases not matched to a gene: 4. CDR1 and CDR2 (germline): MNHEY, SVGAGI. CDR3: CASSYSYSGVGELFF. CDR3 DNA sequence: TGTGCCAGCAGTTACTCCTATAGCGGGGTCGGGGAGCTGTTTTTT.

A few counts support this clone. The chain joins TRBV5-6 to TRBJ1-5, with unresolved D. The CDR3 covers 18 residues. CDR1 is SGHDT, CDR2 YYEEEE, per germline. The V end was cut by 0 bases, the J end by 0 bases, with 16 bases between. CDR3 region: CASSLGHGVPFSNQPQHF. The CDR3 region has the DNA TGTGCCAGCAGCTTGGGACACGGCGTCCCCTTTAGCAATCAGCCCCAGCATTTT.

The chain recombines TRBV13 with TRBJ2-3; D may be TRBD1 (6 bases). The germline gives CDR1 PRHDT, CDR2 FYEKMQ (reference sequence). The CDR3 length is 15 residues. With 5 bases removed from V and 1 base from J, the gap between germline ends came to 13 bases. The CDR3 here is CASSPPGHRTDTQYF. CDR3 nucleotides: TGTGCCAGCAGCCCGCCGGGACACCGCACAGATACGCAGTATTTT.

The rearrangement uses TRBV5-5 and TRBJ1-5; D gene uncertain. This CDR3 has 13 residues. Trimming stripped 5 bases from V and 5 bases from J, with 11 bases between. Germline CDR1 and CDR2: SGHKS and YYEKEE (reference sequence). The CDR3 reads CASSWTDYQPQHF. In DNA form, the CDR3 reads TGTGCCAGCAGTTGGACTGATTATCAGCCCCAGCATTTT.

J is TRBJ2-2 and V is TRBV6-5; 7 nucleotides agree with TRBD1. The germline CDR1 and CDR2 sequences are MNHEY and SVGAGI. CDR3 length: 14 amino acids. V was clipped by 4 bases and J by 6 bases; unmatched bases: 5. The CDR3 DNA sequence: TGTGCCAGCAGTTTCTCGACAGGGCCCGGGGAGCTGTTTTTT. Protein product: CASSFSTGPGELFF.

The chain is built from TRBV4-1 and TRBJ2-7, with 8 bases matching TRBD1. Germline V gene lookup returns CDR1 MGHRA and CDR2 YSYEKL. J gave up 5 bases and V 1 base, and 4 bases lay outside the gene matches. The CDR3 totals 14 residues. The CDR3 region has the DNA TGCGCCAGCAGCCAAGTTGGGACAGGCCACGAGCAGTACTTC. It translates to CASSQVGTGHEQYF.

The chain recombines TRBV6-5 with TRBJ1-4; the D gene is possibly TRBD1 (6 bases). The CDR3 runs 13 residues. CDR1 and CDR2 (germline): MNHEY, SVGAGI. V was cut by 6 bases and J by 6 bases, with 11 bases left in between. This CDR3 is CASRRGGDEKLFF. CDR3 sequence (DNA): TGTGCCAGCAGGAGGGGGGGCGATGAAAAACTGTTTTTT.

This rearrangement joins TRBV6-1 to TRBJ2-7, with D possibly matching TRBD2 (7 bases). CDR1 MNHNS and CDR2 SASEGT come from the germline V gene. The CDR3 has 16 residues. V was cut by 0 bases and J by 3 bases, with 15 bases left in between. CDR3 residues: CASSEAGGAGYYEQYF. CDR3 bases: TGTGCCAGCAGTGAAGCGGGGGGGGCAGGCTACTACGAGCAGTACTTC.

The J gene is TRBJ2-3, the V gene TRBV9; D remains ambiguous. The CDR3 is made up of 11 amino acids. The germline gives CDR1 SGDLS, CDR2 YYNGEE. Deletions cut 3 bases from V and 6 bases from J, with 5 bases between. The CDR3 spells CASSEQDTQYF. In DNA form, the CDR3 reads TGTGCCAGCAGCGAGCAGGATACGCAGTATTTT.

This sequence joins TRBV6-5 and TRBJ2-1, with D unresolved. Germline-derived CDR1 and CDR2 are MNHEY and SVGAGI. V lost 1 base, J lost 7 bases, and 11 bases lay in between. CDR3 size: 14 residues. CDR3 DNA: TGTGCCAGCAGTTACTTAGTAGGTCGGAATGAGCAGTTCTTC. Encoded protein: CASSYLVGRNEQFF.

V usage is TRBV2 and J usage is TRBJ1-4; 8 positions agree with TRBD1. The CDR3 contains 15 residues. V lost 7 bases to trimming and J lost 5 bases; unmatched junction nucleotides: 9. Germline CDR1 SNHLY, CDR2 FYNNEI. This chain's CDR3 is CASNPDRAGNEKLFF. The CDR3 region has the DNA TGTGCCAGCAATCCGGACAGGGCCGGGAATGAAAAACTGTTTTTT. The full variable domain, rest sourced from reference TRBV2 and TRBJ1-4, is EPEVTQTPSHQVTQMGQEVILRCVPISNHLYFYWYRQILGQKVEFLVSFYNNEISEKSEIFDDQFSVERPDGSNFTLKIRSTKLEDSAMYFCASNPDRAGNEKLFFGSGTQLSVL.

V and J are TRBV9 and TRBJ1-6; TRBD1 agrees at 7 bases. The germline V gene has CDR1 SGDLS and CDR2 YYNGEE. Trimming removed 4 bases from V and 6 bases from J; junction bases left unmatched: 7. The CDR3 length is 15 residues. CDR3: CASSSQTGINSPLHF. The CDR3 bases are TGTGCCAGCAGCTCCCAGACAGGGATTAATTCACCCCTCCACTTT.

The V call is TRBV6-5, the J call TRBJ1-1; no clear D. Trimming pared 8 bases from V and 4 bases from J, leaving 8 bases between. The CDR3 sequence is 11 residues long. Looked up from germline, CDR1 is MNHEY and CDR2 is SVGAGI. The CDR3 DNA reads as TGTGCCAGCGACCGGGCCACTGAAGCTTTCTTT. This translates into CASDRATEAFF.